These 2 T cell receptor beta chains originate from one sample sequenced in a study of CD8 T cells in Susac syndrome. The RNA input was about 0.45 to 1 ug, and it was reverse transcribed with random hexamers. TCRdb itself ran the immunoSEQ multiplex PCR reads through MiXCR, one entry per CDR3 protein. Of 90,000 to 150,000 distinct CDR3 sequences listed, less than 95% are singletons. Sequencing was done on a sample of CD8+ T cells from PBMCs. These receptors were collected from a human donor in good health.

This chain uses TRBV7-2 with TRBJ2-4; 8 positions agree with TRBD2. Germline CDR1 and CDR2: SGHTA and FQGNSA. The CDR3 is 16 residues long. The trim removed 6 bases at V and 10 bases at J, leaving 17 bases unmatched. CDR3 region: CASRPMTGGSGAIQYF. The CDR3 DNA reads as TGTGCCAGCAGGCCAATGACGGGGGGGTCCGGGGCGATTCAGTACTTC. Filled out from reference TRBV7-2 and TRBJ2-4, the complete variable domain reads GAGVSQSPSNKVTEKGKDVELRCDPISGHTALYWYRQSLGQGLEFLIYFQGNSAPDKSGLPSDRFSAERTGGSVSTLTIQRTQQEDSAVYLCASRPMTGGSGAIQYFGAGTRLSVL.

The rearrangement joins TRBV3-1 to TRBJ1-1; D gene ambiguous. From germline, CDR1 is LGHDT and CDR2 YNNKEL (reference sequence). The ends were cut back, 0 bases at V and 0 bases at J, with 11 bases in the middle. The CDR3 length is 16 residues. CDR3 loop: CASSQDPPPMNTEAFF. For the CDR3, the DNA is TGTGCCAGCAGCCAAGATCCTCCGCCTATGAACACTGAAGCTTTCTTT.